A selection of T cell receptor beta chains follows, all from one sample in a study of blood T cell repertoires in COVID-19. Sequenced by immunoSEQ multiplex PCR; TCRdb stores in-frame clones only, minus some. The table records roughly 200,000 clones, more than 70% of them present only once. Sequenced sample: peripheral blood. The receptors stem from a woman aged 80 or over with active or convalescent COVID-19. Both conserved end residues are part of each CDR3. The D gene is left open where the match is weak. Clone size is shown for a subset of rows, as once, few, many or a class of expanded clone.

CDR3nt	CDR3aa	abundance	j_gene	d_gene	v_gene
TGTGCCAGCAGCTTTTACTGGGCCCTCAATCAGCCCCAGCATTTT	CASSFYWALNQPQHF	-	TRBJ1-5	-	TRBV7-2
TGTGCCAGCAGAGCCCCGGAGGAAAAACTGTTTTTT	CASRAPEEKLFF	-	TRBJ1-4	-	TRBV6-5
TGTGCCAGCAGCCCGGCGGGGGGCTCCTCCTACAATGAGCAGTTCTTC	CASSPAGGSSYNEQFF	once	TRBJ2-1	TRBD2	TRBV9
TGTGCCAGCACCTTAGACAGGGTGGAATCACCCCTCCACTTT	CASTLDRVESPLHF	few	TRBJ1-6	TRBD1	TRBV2
TGTGCCAGCAGCAACCGGACAGCGGTAAGCAATCAGCCCCAGCATTTT	CASSNRTAVSNQPQHF	-	TRBJ1-5	-	TRBV7-8
TGTGCCAGCATACGGGGGAACCAAGAGACCCAGTACTTC	CASIRGNQETQYF	-	TRBJ2-5	-	TRBV6-5
TGCAGCGTTGCCGGACTGAAGAACACTGAAGCTTTCTTT	CSVAGLKNTEAFF	-	TRBJ1-1	-	TRBV29-1
TGTGCCAGCAGCCTAGATCAGGGCAGCCCGTCCGCCGAGCAGTACTTC	CASSLDQGSPSAEQYF	-	TRBJ2-7	-	TRBV11-2
TGTGCCAGCAGTTACTCGATAGGGAGCCCTAACACTGAAGCTTTCTTT	CASSYSIGSPNTEAFF	-	TRBJ1-1	-	TRBV6-5
TGTGCCAGCAGCGGGACAGAGGGGCCGAATCAGCCCCAGCATTTT	CASSGTEGPNQPQHF	-	TRBJ1-5	TRBD1	TRBV6-5
TGTGCCAGCAGCGAAGACCTAGCGAGGGCGGAGACCCAGTACTTC	CASSEDLARAETQYF	few	TRBJ2-5	-	TRBV3-1/TRBV3-2
TGTGCCAGCAGTGTGGAAGGGGGTCGGACCGGGGAGCTGTTTTTT	CASSVEGGRTGELFF	-	TRBJ2-2	-	TRBV2
TGTGCCAGCAGTTACTTGGTCCCCTCCGGCGAGCAGTACTTC	CASSYLVPSGEQYF	-	TRBJ2-7	-	TRBV6-6
TGTGCCAGCAGTAGGAAACAGGGCTACTATGGCTACACCTTC	CASSRKQGYYGYTF	-	TRBJ1-2	-	TRBV2
TGTGCCAGCAGTGAAAACAGGGTTAGGTCTGGCTACACCTTC	CASSENRVRSGYTF	-	TRBJ1-2	-	TRBV7-9
TGTGCCAGTAGATCGGGGGAGGGGAGTTCACCCCTCCACTTT	CASRSGEGSSPLHF	-	TRBJ1-6	-	TRBV19
TGTGCCAGCAGTCCTTCGACAGTCAGCTCTGGAAACACCATATATTTT	CASSPSTVSSGNTIYF	few	TRBJ1-3	-	TRBV2
TGCGCCAGCAGCTTGCCAGGGAACACTGAAGCTTTCTTT	CASSLPGNTEAFF	-	TRBJ1-1	-	TRBV5-1
TGTGCCAGCTCACCCTCGGCTAGCGGGGTTGCCGGGGAGCTGTTTTTT	CASSPSASGVAGELFF	-	TRBJ2-2	TRBD2	TRBV18
TGTGCCAGTAGTATCACTGTGAGCTCCTACGAGCAGTACTTC	CASSITVSSYEQYF	-	TRBJ2-7	-	TRBV19
TGTGCCAGCAGCGTAGACCCAGGGAGCAATCAGCCCCAGCATTTT	CASSVDPGSNQPQHF	once	TRBJ1-5	-	TRBV9
TGTGCCAGCTCACCGAGGGATCAAGAGACCCAGTACTTC	CASSPRDQETQYF	-	TRBJ2-5	-	TRBV18
TGTGCCAGCAGCCCAACCAGACTCCACTACGAGCAGTACTTC	CASSPTRLHYEQYF	-	TRBJ2-7	-	TRBV7-2
TGTGCCAGCAGGGGCTTCTATGGCTACACCTTC	CASRGFYGYTF	-	TRBJ1-2	-	TRBV6-5
TGTGCCAGCAGCCTTATCGGACAGGGGAATTCACCCCTCCACTTT	CASSLIGQGNSPLHF	-	TRBJ1-6	TRBD1	TRBV4-2
TGTGCCAGCAGTTACTCGATCAGGGGGCGCGTCTATGGCTACACCTTC	CASSYSIRGRVYGYTF	-	TRBJ1-2	TRBD1	TRBV6-5
TGTGCCAGCAGTAAAACCGGGACAGGGGAACCTCAGCCCCAGCATTTT	CASSKTGTGEPQPQHF	-	TRBJ1-5	TRBD1	TRBV2
TGTGCCAGCAGCTATGGGACAGGGGGCAGGGACACCTTC	CASSYGTGGRDTF	-	TRBJ1-2	TRBD1	TRBV5-6
TGTGCCAGTAAAGTAGGCGGGGGGGCGTCCGGGGAGCTGTTTTTT	CASKVGGGASGELFF	-	TRBJ2-2	TRBD2	TRBV19
TGCGCCAGCAGCCAAGCGTCGAGGGATGGGGAACGAGGCTACACCTTC	CASSQASRDGERGYTF	few	TRBJ1-2	-	TRBV4-1
TGTGCCAGCAGTTTAGGGGGGTGGGACAATCAGCCCCAGCATTTT	CASSLGGWDNQPQHF	-	TRBJ1-5	-	TRBV27
TGTGCCAGTAGGGTGGGACAGGGGATATTCACTGAAGCTTTCTTT	CASRVGQGIFTEAFF	few	TRBJ1-1	TRBD1	TRBV19
TGTGCCAGCAGCCGGGACAGCCGCATAATTACTGAAGCTTTCTTT	CASSRDSRIITEAFF	-	TRBJ1-1	TRBD1	TRBV7-9
TGCGCCAGCAGCTTTAGACAGGGAAGGAGCGGGGGGGCTTCTACGCAGTATTTT	CASSFRQGRSGGASTQYF	-	TRBJ2-3	TRBD2	TRBV5-1
TGCGCCAGCAGCTTGGGACAGGTATCGAATAATTCACCCCTCCACTTT	CASSLGQVSNNSPLHF	-	TRBJ1-6	-	TRBV5-1
TGTGCCAGCAGCTCTAGCGGGGGGGCCGGAGAGACCCAGTACTTC	CASSSSGGAGETQYF	-	TRBJ2-5	TRBD2	TRBV5-6
TGTGCCAGCAGTTCCATCTCTGGACAGGCGCAAAAATTGAATGGCTACACCTTC	CASSSISGQAQKLNGYTF	-	TRBJ1-2	TRBD1	TRBV27
TGTGCCAGCAGCTTCGTACAGGGGGCTTGGGAGCAGTACTTC	CASSFVQGAWEQYF	few	TRBJ2-7	TRBD1	TRBV7-9
TGCGCCAGCAGCCAAGTGGGGACACGAGTTTCACCCCTCCACTTT	CASSQVGTRVSPLHF	-	TRBJ1-6	-	TRBV4-1
TGTGCCAGTCGGGAAGCGGGGGGCACAGATACGCAGTATTTT	CASREAGGTDTQYF	-	TRBJ2-3	TRBD2	TRBV19
TGTGCCAGCAGCTTAGCTTTAACGGGGGAAGAGACCCAGTACTTC	CASSLALTGEETQYF	-	TRBJ2-5	-	TRBV7-9
TGTGCCAGCAGCCCTAGCCCCTACGAGCAGTACTTC	CASSPSPYEQYF	-	TRBJ2-7	-	TRBV28
TGTGCCATCTCCGGGACAGCCTACTACGAGCAGTACTTC	CAISGTAYYEQYF	once	TRBJ2-7	TRBD1	TRBV10-3
TGTGCCAGCCTCGTTAGCTATAGCAATCAGCCCCAGCATTTT	CASLVSYSNQPQHF	-	TRBJ1-5	-	TRBV28
TGCAGTGCTAGGGAGGGTCCTCGGGGTTTCTTT	CSAREGPRGFF	-	TRBJ1-1	-	TRBV20-1
TGTGCCAGCAGTGCTTTAAGGGGCCCCGGTAAGAATGAAGCTTTCTTT	CASSALRGPGKNEAFF	-	TRBJ1-1	-	TRBV6-1
TGCGCCAGCAGCTTCGGACAGAGACCTTCCTACGAGCAGTACTTC	CASSFGQRPSYEQYF	-	TRBJ2-7	-	TRBV5-1
TGTGCCAGCAGAGAAGGGGCCGGACAGGGCTATGGCTACACCTTC	CASREGAGQGYGYTF	-	TRBJ1-2	TRBD1	TRBV6-1
TGTGCCAGCAGCGCGCTGGGCCCCAGCAAACTGTTTTTT	CASSALGPSKLFF	-	TRBJ1-4	-	TRBV12-3/TRBV12-4
TGTGCCAGCAGCTTGGAGGACAGGGGCTATGGCTACACCTTC	CASSLEDRGYGYTF	-	TRBJ1-2	TRBD1	TRBV5-4
TGTGCCAGCTCATCAGACAAGAACACTGAAGCTTTCTTT	CASSSDKNTEAFF	-	TRBJ1-1	-	TRBV18
TGTGCCAGCAGCCAAGACGTCGGGGGAGATGAGCAGTTCTTC	CASSQDVGGDEQFF	-	TRBJ2-1	-	TRBV14
TGTGCCTGGATGACAGGCTACGAGCAGTACTTC	CAWMTGYEQYF	few	TRBJ2-7	-	TRBV30
TGTGCCAGCAGCTCGCAGGGGAAGAACACTGAAGCTTTCTTT	CASSSQGKNTEAFF	-	TRBJ1-1	-	TRBV7-9
TGCGCCAGCAGCCAAGGCCTTCGGACAGTTCAGTATGAAAAACTGTTTTTT	CASSQGLRTVQYEKLFF	once	TRBJ1-4	-	TRBV4-3